Listed below are T cell receptor beta chains from one sample, sequenced in a study of control samples from healthy donors and cancer patients. Here immunoSEQ multiplex PCR was the method, and the copy in TCRdb shows in-frame clones only, minus some. The sample includes tens of thousands of clones, 89% of them seen just once. Input material: PBMCs. All receptors derive from a woman between 45 and 60 years old with colorectal cancer. Each CDR3 is given with its conserved first and last residue. The D gene is left open where the match is weak. The listing skips clone size in some rows; elsewhere it reads once, few, many or a size class.

clone_size,j_call,d_call,v_call,cdr3_nt,cdr3_aa
few,TRBJ1-2,NA,TRBV5-1,TGCGCCAGCACCGAGGGGAACTATGGCTACACCTTC,CASTEGNYGYTF
NA,TRBJ2-5,TRBD1,TRBV28,TGTGCCAGCAGTCCCGACAGGGTAGAGACCCAGTACTTC,CASSPDRVETQYF
few,TRBJ2-5,TRBD2,TRBV7-2,TGTGCCAGCAGCCCTAACGCGGGGGGGGCTGCAGGTAGAGAGACCCAGTACTTC,CASSPNAGGAAGRETQYF
NA,TRBJ1-5,NA,TRBV6-2/TRBV6-3,TGTGCCAGCAGTTACGGGGGATCGGATCAGCCCCAGCATTTT,CASSYGGSDQPQHF
NA,TRBJ1-2,NA,TRBV12-2,TGTGCAAGTCGGCCAGGCGCCCCGGGGGGCTACACCTTC,CASRPGAPGGYTF
few,TRBJ1-5,NA,TRBV3-1/TRBV3-2,TGTGCCAGCAGCCAAGATATTTCGGGGGGGAATCAGCCCCAGCATTTT,CASSQDISGGNQPQHF
NA,TRBJ1-1,NA,TRBV10-1,TGCGCCAGCAGTGGTCCGGGTTCGACACTTCACACTGAAGCTTTCTTT,CASSGPGSTLHTEAFF
NA,TRBJ2-1,NA,TRBV2,TGTGCCAGCAGGAACAGGGTGTACAATGAGCAGTTCTTC,CASRNRVYNEQFF
NA,TRBJ2-1,TRBD2,TRBV27,TGTGCCAGCAGTCTTAGCGGGGGGGTAAATGAGCAGTTCTTC,CASSLSGGVNEQFF
NA,TRBJ2-1,TRBD2,TRBV7-2,TGTGCCAGCAGTTATTTAGCGGGGGGGCTCAATGAGCAGTTCTTC,CASSYLAGGLNEQFF
NA,TRBJ1-2,TRBD1,TRBV7-3,TGTGCCAGCAGGAAGGAGGGACAGGGAGGCTATGGCTACACCTTC,CASRKEGQGGYGYTF
once,TRBJ2-3,NA,TRBV7-3,TGTGCCAGCAGTAGAAGTCCAGCTAGCACAGATACGCAGTATTTT,CASSRSPASTDTQYF
NA,TRBJ1-4,NA,TRBV6-6,TGTGCCAGCAGTTACTCGACCGTTAATGAAAAACTGTTTTTT,CASSYSTVNEKLFF
NA,TRBJ2-3,NA,TRBV6-5,TGTGCCAGCAGTTACTCGATGGATACGCAGTATTTT,CASSYSMDTQYF
NA,TRBJ1-1,NA,TRBV14,TGTGCCAGCAGCCAAGGCAAAATGCGTGGTCCTGAAGCTTTCTTT,CASSQGKMRGPEAFF
NA,TRBJ1-1,NA,TRBV6-2/TRBV6-3,TGTGCCAGCAGTTACGTGGTCCAGACTGAAGCTTTCTTT,CASSYVVQTEAFF
NA,TRBJ1-4,TRBD1,TRBV12-5,TGTGCTAGTGGTTTGGTACCCCAACGGGACAGGGCGAGCGAAAAACTGTTTTTT,CASGLVPQRDRASEKLFF
once,TRBJ1-6,NA,TRBV19,TGTGCCAGTAGTACGAGAGGTATTCTTTCACCCCTCCACTTT,CASSTRGILSPLHF